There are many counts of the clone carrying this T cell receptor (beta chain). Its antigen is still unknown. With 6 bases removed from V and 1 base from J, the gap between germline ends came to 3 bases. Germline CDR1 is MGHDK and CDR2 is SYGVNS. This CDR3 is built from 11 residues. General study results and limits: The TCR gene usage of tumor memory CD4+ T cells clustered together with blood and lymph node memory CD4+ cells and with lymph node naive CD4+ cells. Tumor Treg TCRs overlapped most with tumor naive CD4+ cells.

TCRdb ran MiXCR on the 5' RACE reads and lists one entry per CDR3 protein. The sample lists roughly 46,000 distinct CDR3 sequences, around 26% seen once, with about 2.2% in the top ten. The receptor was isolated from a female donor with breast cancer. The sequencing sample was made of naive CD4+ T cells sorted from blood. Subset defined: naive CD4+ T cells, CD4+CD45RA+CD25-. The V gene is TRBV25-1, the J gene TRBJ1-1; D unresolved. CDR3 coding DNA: TGTGCCAGCAGCCGGAACACTGAAGCTTTCTTT. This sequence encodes CASSRNTEAFF.